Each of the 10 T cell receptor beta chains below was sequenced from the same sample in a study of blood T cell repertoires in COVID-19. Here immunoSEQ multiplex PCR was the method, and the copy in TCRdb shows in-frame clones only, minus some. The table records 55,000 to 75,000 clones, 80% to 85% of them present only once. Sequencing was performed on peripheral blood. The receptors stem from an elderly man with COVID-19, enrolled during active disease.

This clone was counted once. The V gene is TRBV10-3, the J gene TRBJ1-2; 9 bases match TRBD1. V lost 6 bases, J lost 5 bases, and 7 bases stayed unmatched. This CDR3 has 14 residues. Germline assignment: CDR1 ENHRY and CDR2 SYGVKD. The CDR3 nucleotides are TGTGCCATCAGGGAGGGACAGGGCTCATATGGCTACACCTTC. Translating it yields CAIREGQGSYGYTF.

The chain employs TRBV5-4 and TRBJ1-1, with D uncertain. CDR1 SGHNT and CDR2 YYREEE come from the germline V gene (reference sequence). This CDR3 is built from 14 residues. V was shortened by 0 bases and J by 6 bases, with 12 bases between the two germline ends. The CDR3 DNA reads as TGTGCCAGCAGCTTGGGATCCGGGATGGCTGAAGCTTTCTTT. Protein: CASSLGSGMAEAFF. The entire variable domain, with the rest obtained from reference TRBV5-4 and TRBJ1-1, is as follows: ETGVTQSPTHLIKTRGQQVTLRCSSQSGHNTVSWYQQALGQGPQFIFQYYREEENGRGNFPPRFSGLQFPNYSSELNVNALELDDSALYLCASSLGSGMAEAFFGQGTRLTVV.

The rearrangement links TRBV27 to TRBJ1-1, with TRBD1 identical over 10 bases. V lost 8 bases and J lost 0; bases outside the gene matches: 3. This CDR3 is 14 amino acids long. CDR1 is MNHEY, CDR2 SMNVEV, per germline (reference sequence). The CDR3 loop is CASQTGGLNTEAFF. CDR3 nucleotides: TGTGCCAGCCAGACAGGGGGCCTGAACACTGAAGCTTTCTTT.

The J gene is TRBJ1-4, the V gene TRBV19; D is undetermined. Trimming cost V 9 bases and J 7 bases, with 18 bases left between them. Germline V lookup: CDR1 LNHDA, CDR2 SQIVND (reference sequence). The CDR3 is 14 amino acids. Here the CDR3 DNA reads TGTGCCAGCTCGAAGAGCAACTCGCTTGAAAAACTGTTTTTT. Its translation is CASSKSNSLEKLFF.

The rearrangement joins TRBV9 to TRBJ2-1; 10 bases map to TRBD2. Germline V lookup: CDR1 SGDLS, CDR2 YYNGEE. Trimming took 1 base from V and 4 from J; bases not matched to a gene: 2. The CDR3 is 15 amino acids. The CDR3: CASSVIAGGYNEQFF. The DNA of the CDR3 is TGTGCCAGCAGCGTAATAGCGGGAGGATACAATGAGCAGTTCTTC.

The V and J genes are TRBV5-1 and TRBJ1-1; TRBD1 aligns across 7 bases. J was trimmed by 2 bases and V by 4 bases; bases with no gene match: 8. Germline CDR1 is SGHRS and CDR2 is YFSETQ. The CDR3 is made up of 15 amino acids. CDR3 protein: CASSPSTGYNTEAFF. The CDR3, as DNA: TGCGCCAGCAGCCCCTCGACAGGGTACAACACTGAAGCTTTCTTT.

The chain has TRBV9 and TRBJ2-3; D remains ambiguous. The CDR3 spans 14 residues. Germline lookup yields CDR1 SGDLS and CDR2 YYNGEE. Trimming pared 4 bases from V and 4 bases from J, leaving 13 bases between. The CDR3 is CASSPREPADTQYF. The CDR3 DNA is TGTGCCAGCAGCCCCCGTGAGCCGGCAGATACGCAGTATTTT.

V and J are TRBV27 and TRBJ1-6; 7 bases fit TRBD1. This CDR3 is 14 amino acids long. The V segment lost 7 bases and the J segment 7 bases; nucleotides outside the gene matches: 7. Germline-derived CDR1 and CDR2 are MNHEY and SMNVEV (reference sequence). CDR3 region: CASKTGRSNSPLHF. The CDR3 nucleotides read TGTGCCAGCAAGACAGGGAGGAGCAATTCACCCCTCCACTTT.

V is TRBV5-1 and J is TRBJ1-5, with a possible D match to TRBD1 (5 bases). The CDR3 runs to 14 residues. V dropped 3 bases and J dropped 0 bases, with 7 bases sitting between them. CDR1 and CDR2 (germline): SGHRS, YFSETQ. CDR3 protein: CASSSGLSNQPQHF. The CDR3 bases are TGCGCCAGCAGCTCGGGACTTAGCAATCAGCCCCAGCATTTT. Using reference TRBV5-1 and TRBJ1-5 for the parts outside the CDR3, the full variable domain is KAGVTQTPRYLIKTRGQQVTLSCSPISGHRSVSWYQQTPGQGLQFLFEYFSETQRNKGNFPGRFSGRQFSNSRSEMNVSTLELGDSALYLCASSSGLSNQPQHFGDGTRLSIL.

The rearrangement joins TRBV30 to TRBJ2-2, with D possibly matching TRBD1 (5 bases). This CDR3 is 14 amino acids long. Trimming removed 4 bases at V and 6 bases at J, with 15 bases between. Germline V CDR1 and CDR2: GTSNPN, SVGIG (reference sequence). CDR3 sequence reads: CAWNLQGAAGELFF. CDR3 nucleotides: TGTGCCTGGAACTTACAAGGGGCCGCCGGGGAGCTGTTTTTT.